The rows below give T cell receptor beta chains drawn from one sample of a study of identical twins. One entry per CDR3 protein, called by TCRdb with MiXCR from the 5' RACE reads. The sample includes roughly 260,000 distinct CDR3 sequences, approximately 6.8% of them seen just once. These data also formed part of another study, on yellow fever vaccine responses in identical twins.

The sample was CD8+ T cells sorted from blood. The receptor set was obtained from a woman aged 18-35 years in good health. Both conserved end residues are part of each CDR3. The D gene is left open where the match is weak. Expanded clones are given a class, and other clones once, few, many or no size at all.

size	V	J	D	CDR3	DNA
NA	TRBV20-1	TRBJ2-2	TRBD2	CSARGLATGDTGELFF	TGCAGTGCTAGGGGACTAGCGACGGGGGACACCGGGGAGCTGTTTTTT
few	TRBV13	TRBJ1-1	NA	CASSLVGLGGKDTEAFF	TGTGCCAGCAGCTTAGTGGGTTTGGGGGGCAAGGACACTGAAGCTTTCTTT
many	TRBV16	TRBJ2-5	NA	CASTEHYQETQYF	TGTGCCAGCACCGAACATTACCAAGAGACCCAGTACTTC
many	TRBV5-1	TRBJ2-1	TRBD2	CASSLGAGGPNEQFF	TGCGCCAGCAGCTTGGGAGCGGGAGGGCCTAATGAGCAGTTCTTC
few	TRBV10-2	TRBJ2-3	TRBD1	CASRGTTGDWVTDTQYF	TGCGCCAGCAGAGGGACAACAGGGGATTGGGTCACAGATACGCAGTATTTT
few	TRBV27	TRBJ1-1	NA	CASSLEPRTMNTEAFF	TGTGCCAGCAGTTTAGAACCCAGGACTATGAACACTGAAGCTTTCTTT
many	TRBV11-2	TRBJ1-2	NA	CASSSHTQGVGFGYTF	TGTGCCAGCAGCTCCCACACCCAGGGAGTGGGCTTTGGCTACACCTTC
few	TRBV4-1	TRBJ2-7	TRBD1	CASSPGQGDEQYF	TGCGCCAGCAGCCCGGGACAGGGGGACGAGCAGTACTTC
many	TRBV9	TRBJ2-1	TRBD2	CASSVGTSVPYNEQFF	TGTGCCAGCAGCGTAGGGACTAGCGTACCCTACAATGAGCAGTTCTTC
NA	TRBV5-1	TRBJ2-5	NA	CASSLAGAFETQYF	TGCGCCAGCAGTCTGGCAGGGGCTTTCGAGACCCAGTACTTC
NA	TRBV7-6	TRBJ2-1	TRBD2	CASSTGTSGVIYNEQFF	TGTGCCAGCAGCACCGGGACTAGCGGGGTCATCTACAATGAGCAGTTCTTC
many	TRBV27	TRBJ2-7	NA	CASSLWAGSYEQYF	TGTGCCAGCAGTTTATGGGCTGGCTCCTACGAGCAGTACTTC
many	TRBV28	TRBJ2-3	TRBD2	CASSLLAGGADTQYF	TGTGCCAGCAGTTTACTAGCGGGTGGCGCAGATACGCAGTATTTT
NA	TRBV20-1	TRBJ2-5	NA	CSAKNERRRVETQYF	TGCAGTGCTAAAAATGAGCGGAGAAGAGTGGAGACCCAGTACTTC
NA	TRBV3-1	TRBJ2-5	TRBD2	CASSHPSGGALQETQYF	TGTGCCAGCAGCCACCCTAGCGGGGGAGCTCTACAAGAGACCCAGTACTTC
few	TRBV6-5	TRBJ2-1	TRBD2	CASSYSGSGDNEQFF	TGTGCCAGCAGTTACAGCGGGAGTGGGGACAATGAGCAGTTCTTC
NA	TRBV20-1	TRBJ2-3	NA	CSAREGSFLVSVHPDTQYF	TGCAGTGCTAGAGAAGGCAGTTTTCTAGTATCCGTCCACCCAGATACGCAGTATTTT
NA	TRBV5-6	TRBJ2-7	NA	CASSLAGQYIYEQYF	TGTGCCAGCAGCTTGGCCGGACAGTATATTTACGAGCAGTACTTC
few	TRBV12-3/TRBV12-4	TRBJ2-7	NA	CASSSGTPYEQYF	TGTGCCAGCAGTTCCGGGACACCCTACGAGCAGTACTTC
NA	TRBV7-2	TRBJ2-5	NA	CASSLVAGTETQYF	TGTGCCAGCAGCTTAGTTGCAGGGACGGAGACCCAGTACTTC
NA	TRBV20-1	TRBJ1-5	TRBD1	CSARDRGQRSNQPQHF	TGCAGTGCTAGGGACAGGGGGCAGCGGAGCAATCAGCCCCAGCATTTT
many	TRBV12-3/TRBV12-4	TRBJ1-2	NA	CASSSGRVKGYTF	TGTGCCAGCAGTTCTGGCAGGGTAAAGGGCTACACCTTC
many	TRBV20-1	TRBJ2-1	NA	CSARDEAGPPGGQFF	TGCAGTGCTAGAGATGAAGCAGGTCCCCCGGGTGGGCAGTTCTTC
NA	TRBV20-1	TRBJ2-1	TRBD2	CSARIKATSGISEQFF	TGCAGTGCTAGGATTAAGGCAACTAGCGGGATCAGTGAGCAGTTCTTC
few	TRBV29-1	TRBJ1-2	TRBD1	CSALGDRGGYTF	TGCAGCGCCCTAGGGGACAGGGGTGGCTACACCTTC
few	TRBV24-1	TRBJ1-1	NA	CATSDTGNTEAFF	TGTGCCACCAGTGACACGGGGAACACTGAAGCTTTCTTT
many	TRBV11-2	TRBJ2-7	TRBD1	CASSFGTGYYEQYF	TGTGCCAGCAGCTTCGGGACAGGATACTACGAGCAGTACTTC
few	TRBV13	TRBJ2-2	TRBD2	CASSLGLAVTGELFF	TGTGCCAGCAGCCTGGGACTAGCGGTGACCGGGGAGCTGTTTTTT
NA	TRBV9	TRBJ1-1	NA	CASSVGGWNTEAFF	TGTGCCAGCAGCGTAGGCGGCTGGAACACTGAAGCTTTCTTT
NA	TRBV29-1	TRBJ2-2	NA	CSVAGGLVSRELFF	TGCAGCGTAGCCGGGGGTTTAGTCTCCAGGGAGCTGTTTTTT
many	TRBV28	TRBJ2-7	NA	CASSLGKNHYEQYF	TGTGCCAGCAGTTTGGGGAAAAATCACTACGAGCAGTACTTC
few	TRBV12-3/TRBV12-4	TRBJ2-7	NA	CASSPGVAYEQYF	TGTGCCAGCAGTCCCGGGGTAGCGTACGAGCAGTACTTC
NA	TRBV4-1	TRBJ2-2	TRBD2	CASSQGASGGGGELFF	TGCGCCAGCAGCCAAGGGGCTAGCGGGGGGGGCGGGGAGCTGTTTTTT
NA	TRBV4-1	TRBJ2-7	TRBD2	CASSQEGLLAGWEQYF	TGCGCCAGCAGCCAAGAAGGATTGCTAGCGGGATGGGAGCAGTACTTC
many	TRBV11-2	TRBJ2-1	NA	CASSLLGERGVEQFF	TGTGCCAGCAGCTTATTAGGGGAGAGAGGGGTTGAGCAGTTCTTC
few	TRBV4-2	TRBJ2-1	NA	CASSQGPNNEQFF	TGTGCCAGCAGCCAAGGTCCCAACAATGAGCAGTTCTTC
many	TRBV3-1	TRBJ2-7	NA	CASSQTGLRYEQYF	TGTGCCAGCAGCCAAACCGGTTTGCGTTACGAGCAGTACTTC
NA	TRBV10-3	TRBJ2-3	NA	CALRDGTLEDTQYF	TGTGCCCTCCGTGATGGGACATTGGAAGATACGCAGTATTTT
NA	TRBV6-4	TRBJ2-1	NA	CASSDRAGSSNEQFF	TGTGCCAGCAGTGACCGGGCGGGCTCGTCGAATGAGCAGTTCTTC
many	TRBV29-1	TRBJ1-1	NA	CSVDGSMNTEAFF	TGCAGCGTTGATGGCAGCATGAACACTGAAGCTTTCTTT
many	TRBV6-4	TRBJ2-2	NA	CASSDRPGTGELFF	TGTGCCAGCAGTGACAGGCCTGGTACCGGGGAGCTGTTTTTT
NA	TRBV20-1	TRBJ2-3	TRBD2	CSAKGLAESYTDTQYF	TGCAGTGCCAAAGGACTAGCAGAATCCTACACAGATACGCAGTATTTT
NA	TRBV15	TRBJ2-1	TRBD2	CATSPSGDYNEQFF	TGTGCCACCAGCCCTAGCGGAGACTACAATGAGCAGTTCTTC
NA	TRBV5-4	TRBJ2-7	TRBD1	CASGEDRAPHEQYF	TGTGCCAGCGGGGAGGACAGGGCCCCCCACGAGCAGTACTTC
many	TRBV6-5	TRBJ1-3	NA	CASSYSAGAGNTIYF	TGTGCCAGCAGTTACTCCGCGGGGGCTGGAAACACCATATATTTT
NA	TRBV25-1	TRBJ1-1	NA	CASSDYSEAFF	TGTGCCAGCAGTGATTACTCTGAAGCTTTCTTT
few	TRBV12-3/TRBV12-4	TRBJ1-1	TRBD1	CATTGVGVTEAFF	TGTGCCACCACAGGGGTGGGGGTAACTGAAGCTTTCTTT
NA	TRBV9	TRBJ2-5	NA	CASSKDGQETQYF	TGTGCCAGCAGCAAGGACGGACAAGAGACCCAGTACTTC
NA	TRBV27	TRBJ2-7	TRBD2	CASSKTSGSSYEQYF	TGTGCCAGCAGTAAGACTAGCGGGAGCTCCTACGAGCAGTACTTC
NA	TRBV11-1	TRBJ2-1	TRBD2	CASSLGTGTGLAVGEQFF	TGTGCCAGCAGCCTTGGGACAGGGACGGGACTAGCGGTCGGTGAGCAGTTCTTC
few	TRBV15	TRBJ2-1	NA	CATSRDLGEVNEQFF	TGTGCCACCAGCAGAGATCTTGGGGAGGTCAATGAGCAGTTCTTC
NA	TRBV12-3/TRBV12-4	TRBJ2-5	NA	CASSPMGETQYF	TGTGCCAGCAGCCCCATGGGGGAGACCCAGTACTTC
NA	TRBV11-2	TRBJ2-2	NA	CASSLVGRRSGELFF	TGTGCCAGCAGCTTAGTAGGGAGGCGGAGCGGGGAGCTGTTTTTT
few	TRBV2	TRBJ2-7	TRBD2	CASSEEYRTRVTDEQYF	TGTGCCAGCAGTGAAGAGTATAGGACTAGGGTAACCGACGAGCAGTACTTC
few	TRBV11-3	TRBJ2-1	TRBD2	CASSLGSPGLAGNEQFF	TGTGCCAGCAGCTTAGGGTCGCCGGGACTAGCGGGAAATGAGCAGTTCTTC
many	TRBV29-1	TRBJ2-7	NA	CSAWGYEQYF	TGCAGCGCCTGGGGCTACGAGCAGTACTTC
once	TRBV7-9	TRBJ2-1	NA	CAGQGTANEQFF	TGTGCCGGCCAGGGGACTGCCAATGAGCAGTTCTTC